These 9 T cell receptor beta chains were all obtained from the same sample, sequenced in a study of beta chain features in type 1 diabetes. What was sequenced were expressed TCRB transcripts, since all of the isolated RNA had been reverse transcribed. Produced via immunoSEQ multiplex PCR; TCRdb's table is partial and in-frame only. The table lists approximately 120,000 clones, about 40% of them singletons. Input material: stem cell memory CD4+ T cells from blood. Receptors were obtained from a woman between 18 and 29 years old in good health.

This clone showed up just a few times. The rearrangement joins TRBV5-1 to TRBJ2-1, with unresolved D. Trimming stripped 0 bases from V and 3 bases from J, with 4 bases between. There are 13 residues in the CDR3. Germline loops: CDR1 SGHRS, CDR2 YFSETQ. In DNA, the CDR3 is TGCGCCAGCAGCTTGGAACTCTACAATGAGCAGTTCTTC. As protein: CASSLELYNEQFF.

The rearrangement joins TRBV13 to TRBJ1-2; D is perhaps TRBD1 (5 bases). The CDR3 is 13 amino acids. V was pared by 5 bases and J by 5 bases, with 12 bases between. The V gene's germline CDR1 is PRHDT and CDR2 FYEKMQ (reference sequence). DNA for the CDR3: TGTGCCAGCAGCATAAAGACAGTTTATGGCTACACCTTC. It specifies CASSIKTVYGYTF.

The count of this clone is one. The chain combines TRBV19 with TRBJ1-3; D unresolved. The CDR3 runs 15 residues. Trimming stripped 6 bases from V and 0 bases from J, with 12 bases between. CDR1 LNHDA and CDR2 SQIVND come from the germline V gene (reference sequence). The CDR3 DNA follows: TGTGCCAGTAGCACCCCGGGGTTCTCTGGAAACACCATATATTTT. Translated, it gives CASSTPGFSGNTIYF.

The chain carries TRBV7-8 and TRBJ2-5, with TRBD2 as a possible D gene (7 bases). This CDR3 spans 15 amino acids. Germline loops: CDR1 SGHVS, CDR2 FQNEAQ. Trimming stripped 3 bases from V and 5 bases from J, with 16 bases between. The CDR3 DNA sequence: TGTGCCAGCAGCTTCGCGGGGGCCCTCCGGGAGACCCAGTACTTC. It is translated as CASSFAGALRETQYF.

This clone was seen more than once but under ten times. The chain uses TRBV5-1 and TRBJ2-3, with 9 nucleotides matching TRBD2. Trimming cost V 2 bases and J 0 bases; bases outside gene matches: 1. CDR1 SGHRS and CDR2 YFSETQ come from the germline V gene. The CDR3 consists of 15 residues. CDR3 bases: TGCGCCAGCAGCTTCCTAGCGGGAAGCACAGATACGCAGTATTTT. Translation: CASSFLAGSTDTQYF.

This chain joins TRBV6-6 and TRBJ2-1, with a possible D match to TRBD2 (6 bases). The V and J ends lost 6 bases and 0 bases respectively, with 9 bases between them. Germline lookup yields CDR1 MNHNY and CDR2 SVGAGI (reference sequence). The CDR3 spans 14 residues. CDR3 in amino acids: CASRGLASYNEQFF. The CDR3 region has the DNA TGTGCCAGCAGGGGACTGGCCTCCTACAATGAGCAGTTCTTC.

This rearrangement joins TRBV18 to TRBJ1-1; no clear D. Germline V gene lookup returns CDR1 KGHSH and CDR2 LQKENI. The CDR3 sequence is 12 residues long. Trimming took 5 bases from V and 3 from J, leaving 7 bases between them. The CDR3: CASSFGDTEAFF. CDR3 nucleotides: TGTGCCAGCTCATTCGGGGACACTGAAGCTTTCTTT.

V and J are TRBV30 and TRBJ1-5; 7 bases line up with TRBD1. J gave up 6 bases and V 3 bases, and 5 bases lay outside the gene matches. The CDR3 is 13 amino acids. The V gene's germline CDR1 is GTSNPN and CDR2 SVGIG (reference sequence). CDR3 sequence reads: CAWSVDRVQPQHF. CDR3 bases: TGTGCCTGGAGCGTTGACAGGGTTCAGCCCCAGCATTTT.

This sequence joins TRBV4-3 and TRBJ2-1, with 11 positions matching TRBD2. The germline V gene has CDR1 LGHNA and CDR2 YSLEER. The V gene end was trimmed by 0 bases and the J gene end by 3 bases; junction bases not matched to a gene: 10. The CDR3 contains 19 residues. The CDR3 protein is CASSQEPPTSGRFYNEQFF. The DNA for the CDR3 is TGCGCCAGCAGCCAAGAACCGCCCACTAGCGGGAGATTCTACAATGAGCAGTTCTTC.